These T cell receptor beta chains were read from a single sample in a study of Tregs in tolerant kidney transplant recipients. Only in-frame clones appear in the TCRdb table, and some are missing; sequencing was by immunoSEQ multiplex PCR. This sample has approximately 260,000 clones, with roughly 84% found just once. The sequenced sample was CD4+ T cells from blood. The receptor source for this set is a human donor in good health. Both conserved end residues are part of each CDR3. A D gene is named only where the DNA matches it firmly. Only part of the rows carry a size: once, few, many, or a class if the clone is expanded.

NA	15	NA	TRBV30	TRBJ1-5	CAWSLRGGGNQPQHF	TGTGCCTGGAGTCTACGGGGGGGTGGCAATCAGCCCCAGCATTTT
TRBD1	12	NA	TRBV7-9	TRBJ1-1	CASSSGGTEAFF	TGTGCCAGCAGCTCAGGGGGCACTGAAGCTTTCTTT
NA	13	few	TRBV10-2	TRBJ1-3	CASSEWPGNTIYF	TGCGCCAGCAGTGAGTGGCCTGGAAACACCATATATTTT
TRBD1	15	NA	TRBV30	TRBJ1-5	CAWSGKGQPNQPQHF	TGTGCCTGGAGTGGTAAGGGACAGCCAAATCAGCCCCAGCATTTT
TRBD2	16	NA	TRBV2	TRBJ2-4	CASRGGLDLTKNIQYF	TGTGCCAGCAGGGGAGGACTAGACTTAACCAAAAACATTCAGTACTTC
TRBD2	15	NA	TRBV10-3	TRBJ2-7	CAIRKTSGRYNEQYF	TGTGCCATCAGGAAGACTAGCGGGAGGTACAACGAGCAGTACTTC
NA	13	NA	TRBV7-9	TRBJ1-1	CASSSGQTTEAFF	TGTGCCAGCAGCTCTGGACAGACCACTGAAGCTTTCTTT
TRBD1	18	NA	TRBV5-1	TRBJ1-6	CASRGGQGSSSYNSPLHF	TGCGCCAGCAGGGGAGGACAGGGGTCGAGCTCCTATAATTCACCCCTCCACTTT
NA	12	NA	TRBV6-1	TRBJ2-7	CASKTDLYEQYF	TGTGCCAGCAAGACAGATCTCTACGAGCAGTACTTC
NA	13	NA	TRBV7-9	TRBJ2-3	CASRPGETDTQYF	TGTGCCAGCAGACCCGGGGAGACAGATACGCAGTATTTT
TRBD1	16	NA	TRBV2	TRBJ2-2	CASSWFAGGNTGELFF	TGTGCCAGCAGTTGGTTCGCAGGGGGGAACACCGGGGAGCTGTTTTTT
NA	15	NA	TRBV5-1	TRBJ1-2	CASSILPGTNYGYTF	TGCGCCAGCAGCATCCTCCCAGGAACTAACTATGGCTACACCTTC
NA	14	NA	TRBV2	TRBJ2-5	CASSEWQGGETQYF	TGTGCCAGCAGTGAATGGCAGGGTGGAGAGACCCAGTACTTC
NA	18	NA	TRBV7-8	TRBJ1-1	CASSWTRGVLSVDTEAFF	TGTGCCAGCAGCTGGACCAGGGGTGTTCTGAGCGTGGACACTGAAGCTTTCTTT
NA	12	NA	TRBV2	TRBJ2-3	CASGERADTQYF	TGTGCCAGCGGGGAACGGGCAGATACGCAGTATTTT
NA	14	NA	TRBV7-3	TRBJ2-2	CASSLTDGTGELFF	TGTGCCAGCAGCTTAACTGATGGCACCGGGGAGCTGTTTTTT
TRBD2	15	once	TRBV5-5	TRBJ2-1	CASSLGVGTSNEQFF	TGTGCCAGCAGCTTGGGAGTGGGGACTAGCAATGAGCAGTTCTTC
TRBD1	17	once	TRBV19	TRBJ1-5	CASSPGQGAFSNQPQHF	TGTGCCAGTAGCCCTGGACAGGGGGCATTTAGCAATCAGCCCCAGCATTTT
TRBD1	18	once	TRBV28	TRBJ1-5	CASSHSRDRVPSNQPQHF	TGTGCCAGCAGCCATTCCCGGGACAGGGTACCTAGCAATCAGCCCCAGCATTTT
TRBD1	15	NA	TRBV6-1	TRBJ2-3	CASSVRDRGTDTQYF	TGTGCCAGCAGTGTCCGGGACAGGGGCACAGATACGCAGTATTTT
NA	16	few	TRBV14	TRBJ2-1	CASSQDPDSSYNEQFF	TGTGCCAGCAGCCAAGATCCGGATAGCTCCTACAATGAGCAGTTCTTC
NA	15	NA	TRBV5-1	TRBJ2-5	CASSLRGYPQETQYF	TGCGCCAGCAGCTTGAGGGGCTACCCTCAAGAGACCCAGTACTTC
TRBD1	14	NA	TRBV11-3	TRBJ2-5	CASSLGQGQETQYF	TGTGCCAGCAGCTTAGGACAGGGACAAGAGACCCAGTACTTC
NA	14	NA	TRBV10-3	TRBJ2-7	CAIRPVSAGYEQYF	TGTGCCATCAGGCCGGTGTCAGCGGGCTACGAGCAGTACTTC
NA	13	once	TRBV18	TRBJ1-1	CASSPPEGRRAFF	TGTGCCAGCTCACCACCGGAGGGCCGACGGGCTTTCTTT